The present T cell receptor beta chain was sequenced within a study of blood T cells in healthy people across ages. It was with a sample-barcoded 5' primer and a J-beta primer mix that a second PCR of about 6 to 12 cycles was run. TCRdb itself ran the 5' RACE reads through MiXCR, one entry per CDR3 protein. The sample lists about 800,000 distinct CDR3 sequences, 55% to 70% occurring once. The germline CDR1 and CDR2 sequences are LNHNV and YYDKDF (reference sequence). The CDR3 contains 16 residues. The V gene lost 3 bases and the J gene lost 10 bases, with 22 bases spanning the gap. The specimen sequenced was blood. V and J are TRBV15 and TRBJ2-1; D might be TRBD1 or TRBD2, each matching 5 bases. The clonotype comes from a man in his thirties or forties in good health. The CDR3 DNA reads TGTGCCACCAGCAGGAGGGGATATAATGAGGGCGAAGAGCAGTTCTTC. This translates into CATSRRGYNEGEEQFF.